The 21 T cell receptor beta chains listed next were all sequenced from one sample in a study of CD8 T cells in ankylosing spondylitis. MiXCR was run by TCRdb on the 5' RACE reads, yielding one entry per CDR3 protein. The sample lists approximately 200,000 distinct CDR3 sequences, roughly 13% seen once, with about 15% in the top ten. The sequenced material came from blood, either unsorted or a sorted T cell fraction (not recorded which). The receptor source for this set is a male donor with ankylosing spondylitis or in good health (not recorded which).

This clonotype appeared a few times. The genes are TRBV11-2 and TRBJ2-3, with 8 bases aligning to TRBD2. V was pared by 0 bases and J by 8 bases, with 7 bases of the junction left unmatched. The CDR3 runs 15 residues. CDR1 is SGHAT, CDR2 FQNNGV, per germline. CDR3 region: CASSLELAGGVTQYF. In DNA, the CDR3 is TGTGCCAGCAGCTTAGAGTTGGCGGGAGGTGTTACGCAGTATTTT. The whole variable domain, remainder taken from reference TRBV11-2 and TRBJ2-3, is EAGVAQSPRYKIIEKRQSVAFWCNPISGHATLYWYQQILGQGPKLLIQFQNNGVVDDSQLPKDRFSAERLKGVDSTLKIQPAKLEDSAVYLCASSLELAGGVTQYFGPGTRLTVL.

J is TRBJ1-4 and V is TRBV20-1, with 7 bases matching TRBD1. Per germline, CDR1 DFQATT and CDR2 SNEGSKA (reference sequence). V was clipped by 6 bases and J by 8 bases; unmatched bases: 9. The CDR3 runs 13 residues. The CDR3 loop is CSADDRVLEKLFF. CDR3 DNA sequence: TGCAGTGCCGACGACAGGGTGCTCGAAAAACTGTTTTTT.

The rearrangement joins TRBV13 to TRBJ2-7; D tentatively fits TRBD1 or TRBD2 (5 bases each). The CDR3 runs 14 residues. V was pared by 6 bases and J by 2 bases, with 14 bases between. CDR1 and CDR2 (germline): PRHDT, FYEKMQ (reference sequence). The DNA for the CDR3 is TGTGCCAGCAGACCTGGGACGGACGCCTACGAGCAGTACTTC. It yields the protein CASRPGTDAYEQYF.

This clonotype was seen a few times. The rearrangement uses TRBV4-1 and TRBJ2-3; 7 nucleotides agree with TRBD2. Germline CDR1 reads MGHRA; CDR2 reads YSYEKL. The CDR3 contains 17 residues. The junction had 6 bases not matched to a gene; V was cut back by 0 bases and J by 0 bases. This CDR3 is CASSQDPAAGSTDTQYF. The CDR3 DNA reads as TGCGCCAGCAGCCAAGACCCTGCAGCGGGGAGCACAGATACGCAGTATTTT.

The CDR3 here is CASSLVAGGIYNEQFF. The CDR3 nucleotides read TGTGCCAGCAGCTTAGTGGCGGGAGGCATCTACAATGAGCAGTTCTTC. This sequence joins TRBV11-1 and TRBJ2-1; 8 bases agree with TRBD2. The CDR3 is 16 residues long. Germline V CDR1 and CDR2: SGHAT, FQDESV (reference sequence). J lost 3 bases, V lost 1 base, and 5 bases had no gene match.

By share of the sample, this clonotype is medium-sized (0.01 to 0.1%). The chain employs TRBV7-8 and TRBJ1-2; D perhaps matches TRBD1 (5 bases). Germline V CDR1 and CDR2: SGHVS, FQNEAQ. V lost 4 bases and J lost 0, with 9 bases in between. This CDR3 has 14 amino acids. CDR3 protein: CASSWTRSNYGYTF. In nucleotides, the CDR3 is TGTGCCAGCAGCTGGACACGTTCTAACTATGGCTACACCTTC.

The chain links TRBV5-1 to TRBJ1-2; possible D gene TRBD1, 5 bases. Per the germline V gene, CDR1 is SGHRS and CDR2 is YFSETQ. V gave up 5 bases and J gave up 5 bases, with 10 bases separating them. The CDR3 length is 12 residues. DNA of the CDR3: TGCGCCAGCAGTTCCGACAGATATGGCTACACCTTC. The encoded protein is CASSSDRYGYTF.

This clonotype showed up just a few times. This chain uses TRBV7-8 with TRBJ2-1; 8 bases are shared with TRBD2. Germline V gene sequence: CDR1 SGHVS, CDR2 FQNEAQ. CDR3 length: 15 amino acids. J was trimmed by 5 bases and V by 3 bases; bases with no gene match: 6. The DNA of the CDR3 is TGTGCCAGCAGCTTCTCACTAGCGGCCGACAATGAGCAGTTCTTC. Translating it yields CASSFSLAADNEQFF. The full variable domain, in which reference TRBV7-8 and TRBJ2-1 provide the parts outside the CDR3, is GAGVSQSPRYKVAKRGQDVALRCDPISGHVSLFWYQQALGQGPEFLTYFQNEAQLDKSGLPSDRFFAERPEGSVSTLKIQRTQQEDSAVYLCASSFSLAADNEQFFGPGTRLTVL.

This clonotype appeared a few times. This chain connects TRBV12-3 or TRBV12-4 to TRBJ2-1; D remains unclear. This CDR3 comprises 12 residues. V lost 2 bases and J 4 bases, leaving 3 bases between the germline ends. The CDR3 spells CASSLRYNEQFF. The CDR3 DNA follows: TGTGCCAGCAGTTTAAGGTACAATGAGCAGTTCTTC.

This clonotype was recorded at least ten times. The rearrangement uses TRBV6-5 and TRBJ2-1; TRBD1 agrees at 7 bases. Germline lookup yields CDR1 MNHEY and CDR2 SVGAGI. Trimming took 4 bases from V and 4 from J; bases not matched to a gene: 1. CDR3 size: 13 residues. CDR3: CASSSGQYNEQFF. The CDR3 nucleotides read TGTGCCAGCAGTTCGGGACAGTACAATGAGCAGTTCTTC.

V is TRBV18 and J is TRBJ2-1; perhaps TRBD1 as D (6 bases). This CDR3 contains 13 residues. Trimming pared 8 bases from V and 3 bases from J, leaving 11 bases between. Looked up from germline, CDR1 is KGHSH and CDR2 is LQKENI. The CDR3 nucleotides are TGTGCCAGCGGACGACAGGACTACAATGAGCAGTTCTTC. Its translation: CASGRQDYNEQFF. The full variable domain, in which reference TRBV18 and TRBJ2-1 provide the parts outside the CDR3, is NAGVMQNPRHLVRRRGQEARLRCSPMKGHSHVYWYRQLPEEGLKFMVYLQKENIIDESGMPKERFSAEFPKEGPSILRIQQVVRGDSAAYFCASGRQDYNEQFFGPGTRLTVL.

The V gene is TRBV12-3 or TRBV12-4, the J gene TRBJ2-3, with D perhaps matching TRBD2 (6 bases). V lost 3 bases and J lost 2, with 18 bases in between. The CDR3 is 17 residues long. The CDR3 region has the DNA TGTGCCAGCAGTTTGGGGTGGAGACTAGACACCACAGATACGCAGTATTTT. As protein: CASSLGWRLDTTDTQYF.

In its sample, this clonotype was seen a few times. This rearrangement joins TRBV4-2 to TRBJ1-4, with 7 bases lining up with TRBD1. The ends lost 5 bases at V and 0 bases at J; junction bases unmatched: 18. CDR3 size: 20 residues. Germline lookup yields CDR1 LGHNA and CDR2 YNFKEQ. DNA of the CDR3: TGTGCCAGCAGCACGCGCCCTGGGGACAGAAGGAATGCAACTAATGAAAAACTGTTTTTT. Encoded protein: CASSTRPGDRRNATNEKLFF.

This clonotype was found many times. The chain is built from TRBV12-3 or TRBV12-4 and TRBJ2-1; the match to TRBD2 covers 10 bases. The CDR3 has 15 residues. V gave up 3 bases and J gave up 7 bases; unmatched junction bases: 6. The DNA of the CDR3 is TGTGCCAGCAGTTTCTCTAGCGGGAGTAGTAATGAGCAGTTCTTC. The encoded protein is CASSFSSGSSNEQFF.

Only a few counts were recorded for this clonotype. This chain joins TRBV4-1 and TRBJ2-7; 12 nucleotides match TRBD2. Losses at the gene ends were 4 bases for V and 3 bases for J; bases not matched to a gene: 4. Germline V gene lookup returns CDR1 MGHRA and CDR2 YSYEKL. The CDR3 runs 15 residues. CDR3 bases: TGCGCCAGCAGCCCCCGGACTAGCGGGGTCTACGAGCAGTACTTC. It is translated as CASSPRTSGVYEQYF.

This clonotype was found many times. The rearrangement links TRBV15 to TRBJ2-2; D is unresolved. The germline CDR1 and CDR2 sequences are LNHNV and YYDKDF (reference sequence). The CDR3 has 12 residues. V was cut by 1 base and J by 6 bases, with 3 bases left in between. The CDR3 DNA reads TGTGCCACCAGCAGAGTCCCCGGGGAGCTGTTTTTT. It is translated as CATSRVPGELFF.

This clonotype was observed many times. J is TRBJ2-1 and V is TRBV12-3 or TRBV12-4, with D unclear. The CDR3 covers 13 residues. The V end was cut by 1 base, the J end by 4 bases, with 5 bases between. The CDR3 protein is CASSLGTYNEQFF. CDR3 sequence (DNA): TGTGCCAGCAGTTTAGGCACTTACAATGAGCAGTTCTTC.

This chain links TRBV27 with TRBJ1-1; weak D call: TRBD1 (5 bases). Germline CDR1 MNHEY, CDR2 SMNVEV (reference sequence). This CDR3 has 11 residues. V lost 4 bases, J lost 7 bases, and 7 bases lay in between. The CDR3 sequence: CASSWGSEAFF. The CDR3 region has the DNA TGTGCCAGCAGTTGGGGCAGTGAAGCTTTCTTT.

The sample holds many counts of this clonotype. The V gene is TRBV4-1, the J gene TRBJ1-2, with D hard to call. The CDR3 has 13 residues. Trimming took 4 bases from V and 3 from J, leaving 9 bases between them. Germline CDR1 and CDR2: MGHRA and YSYEKL. As DNA, the CDR3 is TGCGCCAGCAGCCCTAGGGCCTACTATGGCTACACCTTC. The encoded protein is CASSPRAYYGYTF.

Ten or more counts support this clonotype. The rearrangement links TRBV12-3 or TRBV12-4 to TRBJ1-2, with 7 bases identical to TRBD1. This CDR3 spans 12 amino acids. V shed 5 bases and J 6 bases; nucleotides not matched to a gene: 3. The CDR3: CASSLTGDGYTF. Written as DNA, the CDR3 is TGTGCCAGCAGTCTAACAGGGGATGGCTACACCTTC.

This clonotype turned up a few times. This rearrangement joins TRBV5-6 to TRBJ2-1; 11 bases line up with TRBD2. The CDR3 spans 17 residues. Germline CDR1 is SGHDT and CDR2 is YYEEEE. After removal of 4 bases from V and 7 bases from J, the junction contained 13 bases not matched to a gene. The CDR3 DNA is TGTGCCAGCAGCAAAGGGACTAGCGGAGATCTGAGGAATGAGCAGTTCTTC. As protein: CASSKGTSGDLRNEQFF.